The T cell receptor (beta chain) under discussion was sequenced for a study of blood T cell repertoires in COVID-19 (dated by TCRdb to about 2020). Concerning the study at large: Collaborator samples came from the United States, Italy and Spain and covered acute and convalescent phases of COVID-19. The prospective study material was composed of cDNA or gDNA derived from T cells, B-cell-depleted T cells, or PBMCs. The dataset comprised deeply sampled blood TCRbeta repertoires from subjects exposed to, actively infected with, or recovered from COVID-19. The repertoires were made available in a free public database intended to serve as a resource for research on the immune response to SARS-CoV-2. Samples came from the ongoing ImmuneRACE study (first 160 participants) plus 1,254 subjects from 6 global collaborators. The sample metadata nearly always contained a de-identified subject ID, COVID-19 status, age in years and sex. Where HLA class I and class II types were available, the types were taken from metadata supplied by the sample provider, not from assay-based typing. Broad study findings and their caveats: The quantity of clinical and demographic metadata differed by source and by participant and was supplied without curation.

The collaborating institutions used their own protocols to collect whole blood in K2EDTA tubes. Collaborator samples were shipped for TCRbeta analysis as frozen whole blood, isolated PBMCs, or DNA extracted from either sample type. The CDR3 measures 13 amino acids from cysteine to phenylalanine. The sequence is cut down to CDR3 DNA, 39 bases in frame from base 1. V is clipped by 4 bases and J by 5 bases, and the sequence between their germline boundaries is 11 bases long. Reading the germline V gene gives CDR1 SGHTA and CDR2 FQGNSA. On this clone itself: Its recognized antigen is unknown. Base qualities were left out, and no much larger clone turns up one base away.

TCRbeta CDR3 regions were amplified from genomic DNA using the immunoSEQ Assay, a bias-controlled multiplex PCR. Regarding the original processing steps: The number of nucleated cells in each sample was estimated from the amplification of reference gene primers within the assay. To quantify the absolute abundance of each unique TCRbeta CDR3 rearrangement, sequence reads were collapsed and filtered. For each sample, productive Simpson clonality was calculated as the square root of Simpson's diversity index over productive rearrangements. What TCRdb holds here is the immuneACCESS table cut down to in-frame rearrangements. Part of the clones is not present; checked against another copy, under half of the missing clones reflect an unresolved V gene, and the others are unexplained. Clonal size and the V and J genes are those of that table, whereas D and trimming came from the DNA. The sample records 150,000 to 200,000 clones, about 93% of which are singletons. Of the sample, nearly 0.55% falls within the top ten clones.

Specimen: peripheral blood. This clonotype was obtained from a middle-aged man with acute or convalescent COVID-19. The chain couples TRBV7-2 to TRBJ2-5; D gene: possibly TRBD1, on 6 matching bases. The DNA is as follows: TGTGCCAGCAGCTCCAGGGGTTGGGAGACCCAGTACTTC. Its protein is CASSSRGWETQYF. The reference TRBV7-2 and TRBJ2-5 proteins fill in what lies around the CDR3, so the full variable domain reads GAGVSQSPSNKVTEKGKDVELRCDPISGHTALYWYRQSLGQGLEFLIYFQGNSAPDKSGLPSDRFSAERTGGSVSTLTIQRTQQEDSAVYLCASSSRGWETQYFGPGTRLLVL.